One TCR beta chain is described in this entry. Its cognate antigen is unknown. Amplification used 60 Vbeta primers and 13 Jbeta primers. TCRdb keeps only in-frame clones here, not all; method: immunoSEQ multiplex PCR. The table includes about 190,000 clones, about 80% detected once. This sample was taken from a study of cytomegalovirus exposure and HLA in healthy donors. Whole-study findings and limits: Most TCRs appeared rarely, but some public TCRs recurred in many donors.

The receptor was isolated from a woman in her 30s in good health and CMV-seronegative. Material for sequencing was PBMCs.

As DNA, the CDR3 is TGTGCCAGCAGCTTAACCACAGGGAACACTGAAGCTTTCTTT. Encoded protein: CASSLTTGNTEAFF. V is TRBV7-2 and J is TRBJ1-1; D perhaps matches TRBD1 (5 bases). CDR1 and CDR2 from the germline V gene are SGHTA and FQGNSA. V was trimmed by 2 bases and J by 1 base, leaving 8 bases between them. The CDR3 has 14 residues.